The 6 T cell receptor beta chains below all came from one sample that was sequenced in a study of T cells in Graves' hyperthyroidism and ophthalmopathy (dated by TCRdb to 2018 to 2020). The library was generated by multiplex PCR. Sequencing took place on an Illumina HiSeq 2000. TCR beta CDR3 regions were amplified from RNA transcripts. For the first round of RT-PCR on the TCR CDR3, the HTBI primer set was used together with the Qiagen OneStep RT-PCR kit. TCRdb itself trimmed the public reads at Q25 with fastp, ran MiXCR and retained productive beta chains. For every CDR3 protein sequence, its rows merge into one entry that carries the most common genes and DNA. In all, the sample holds around 540,000 distinct CDR3 sequences, and under 60% of those were seen once. The ten largest account for roughly 8.2% of the sample. Sequenced input: peripheral blood or thyroid tissue (not recorded which). These receptors all come from a woman under 30 with Graves' hyperthyroidism. Donor details come from another sample of the same person, matched by shared clones.

The V call is TRBV6-1, the J call TRBJ2-5, with D uncertain. Germline-derived CDR1 and CDR2 are MNHNS and SASEGT. V was shortened by 6 bases and J by 1 base, with 12 bases between the two germline ends. CDR3 size: 14 residues. The CDR3 region is CASSERLGQETQYF. The CDR3 region has the DNA TGTGCCAGCAGCGAGCGCTTAGGCCAAGAGACCCAGTACTTC.

This clonotype was picked up many times. The chain combines TRBV29-1 with TRBJ2-6; D possibly corresponds to TRBD2 (5 bases). This CDR3 is built from 17 residues. The V gene lost 0 bases and the J gene lost 5 bases, with 17 bases spanning the gap. Germline V CDR1 and CDR2: SQVTM, ANQGSEA. DNA for the CDR3: TGCAGCGTTGAAGATCCTATGAGGGCACCCCGGGCCAACGTCCTGACTTTC. Translating it yields CSVEDPMRAPRANVLTF.

In its sample, this clonotype was seen many times. The V and J genes are TRBV2 and TRBJ1-1; possibly TRBD1 for D (6 bases). This CDR3 has 11 residues. Germline loops: CDR1 SNHLY, CDR2 FYNNEI. Trimming took off 11 bases at V and 3 bases at J, with 10 bases between the two ends. The CDR3 region has the DNA TGTGCCGGAAGGGGGTACACTGAAGCTTTCTTT. Translation: CAGRGYTEAFF.

The chain recombines TRBV20-1 with TRBJ2-7; 12 bases are shared with TRBD2. J lost 0 bases, V lost 5 bases, and 8 bases had no gene match. Per the germline V gene, CDR1 is DFQATT and CDR2 is SNEGSKA (reference sequence). The length of the CDR3 is 16 residues. The CDR3 reads CSAGTSGPRGSYEQYF. CDR3 sequence (DNA): TGCAGTGCTGGGACTAGCGGGCCCAGAGGCTCCTACGAGCAGTACTTC.

The chain combines TRBV7-9 with TRBJ2-7; no firm D call. The CDR3 covers 14 residues. The germline gives CDR1 SEHNR, CDR2 FQNEAQ (reference sequence). The germline V and J ends were trimmed by 8 bases and 5 bases, with 19 bases remaining between them. The CDR3 spells CASRTLGQVHEQYF. The CDR3 nucleotides are TGTGCCAGCCGCACATTAGGCCAGGTCCACGAGCAGTACTTC. The complete variable domain, with remaining parts taken from reference TRBV7-9 and TRBJ2-7, reads DTGVSQNPRHKITKRGQNVTFRCDPISEHNRLYWYRQTLGQGPEFLTYFQNEAQLEKSRLLSDRFSAERPKGSFSTLEIQRTEQGDSAMYLCASRTLGQVHEQYFGPGTRLTVT.

This clonotype came up many times. This chain uses TRBV10-3 with TRBJ1-1; 8 nucleotides line up with TRBD1. CDR1 is ENHRY and CDR2 is SYGVKD in the germline V gene. Losses at the gene ends were 8 bases for V and 1 base for J; bases not matched to a gene: 3. The CDR3 totals 13 residues. In nucleotides, the CDR3 is TGTGCCATCCAGGGGGCGCAGAACACTGAAGCTTTCTTT. Its protein is CAIQGAQNTEAFF.